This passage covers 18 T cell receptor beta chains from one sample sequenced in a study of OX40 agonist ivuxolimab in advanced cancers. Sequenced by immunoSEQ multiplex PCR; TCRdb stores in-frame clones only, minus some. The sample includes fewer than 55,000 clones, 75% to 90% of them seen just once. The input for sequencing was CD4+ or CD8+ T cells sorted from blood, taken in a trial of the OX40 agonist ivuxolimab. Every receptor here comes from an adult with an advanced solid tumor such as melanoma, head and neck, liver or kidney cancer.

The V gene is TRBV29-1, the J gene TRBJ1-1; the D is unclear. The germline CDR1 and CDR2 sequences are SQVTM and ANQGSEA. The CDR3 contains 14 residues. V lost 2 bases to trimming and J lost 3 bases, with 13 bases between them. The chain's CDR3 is CSVEITPGHTEAFF. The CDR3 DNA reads TGCAGCGTTGAAATTACCCCAGGTCACACTGAAGCTTTCTTT. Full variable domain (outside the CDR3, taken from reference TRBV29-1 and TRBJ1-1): SAVISQKPSRDICQRGTSLTIQCQVDSQVTMMFWYRQQPGQSLTLIATANQGSEATYESGFVIDKFPISRPNLTFSTLTVSNMSPEDSSIYLCSVEITPGHTEAFFGQGTRLTVV.

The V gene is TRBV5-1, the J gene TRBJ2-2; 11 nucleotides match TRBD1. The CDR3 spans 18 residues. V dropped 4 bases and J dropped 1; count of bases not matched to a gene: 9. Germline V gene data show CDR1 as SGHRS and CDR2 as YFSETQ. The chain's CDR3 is CASSNWDRGAMNTGELFF. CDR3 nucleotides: TGCGCCAGCAGCAACTGGGACAGGGGGGCGATGAACACCGGGGAGCTGTTTTTT.

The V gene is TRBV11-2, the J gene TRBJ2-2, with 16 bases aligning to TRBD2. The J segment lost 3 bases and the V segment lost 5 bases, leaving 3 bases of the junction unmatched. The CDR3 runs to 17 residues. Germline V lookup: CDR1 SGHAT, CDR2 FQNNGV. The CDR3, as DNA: TGTGCCAGCAGCGGGGGACTAGCGGGAGGGCACACCGGGGAGCTGTTTTTT. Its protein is CASSGGLAGGHTGELFF.

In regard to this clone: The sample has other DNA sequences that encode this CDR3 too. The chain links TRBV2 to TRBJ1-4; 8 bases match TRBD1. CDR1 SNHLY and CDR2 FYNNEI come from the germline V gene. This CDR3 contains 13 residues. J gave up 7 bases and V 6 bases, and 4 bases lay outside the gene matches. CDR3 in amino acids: CASSRTGPEKLFF. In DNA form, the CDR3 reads TGTGCCAGCAGCCGGACAGGGCCTGAAAAACTGTTTTTT. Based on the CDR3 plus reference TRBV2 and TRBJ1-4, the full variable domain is EPEVTQTPSHQVTQMGQEVILRCVPISNHLYFYWYRQILGQKVEFLVSFYNNEISEKSEIFDDQFSVERPDGSNFTLKIRSTKLEDSAMYFCASSRTGPEKLFFGSGTQLSVL.

The CDR3: CASSDRGANTGELFF. The CDR3, as DNA: TGTGCCAGCTCCGACAGGGGCGCTAACACCGGGGAGCTGTTTTTT. The chain uses TRBV18 and TRBJ2-2; 8 bases match TRBD1. Germline CDR1 KGHSH, CDR2 LQKENI. Trimming took 6 bases from V and 2 from J; bases not matched to a gene: 5. The CDR3 is made up of 15 amino acids.

CDR3 amino acids: CASSTLDRLPGYTF. The CDR3 DNA follows: TGTGCCAGTAGTACCCTTGACAGGCTTCCTGGCTACACCTTC. The chain combines TRBV19 with TRBJ1-2; maybe TRBD1 (6 bases). The CDR3 is 14 residues long. Germline-derived CDR1 and CDR2 are LNHDA and SQIVND (reference sequence). V was cut by 4 bases and J by 7 bases, with 16 bases left in between. Full variable domain (missing parts from reference TRBV19 and TRBJ1-2): DGGITQSPKYLFRKEGQNVTLSCEQNLNHDAMYWYRQDPGQGLRLIYYSQIVNDFQKGDIAEGYSVSREKKESFPLTVTSAQKNPTAFYLCASSTLDRLPGYTFGSGTRLTVV.

As DNA, the CDR3 is TGTGCCAGCAGTTACGGGCCGAACACTGAAGCTTTCTTT. This gives the protein CASSYGPNTEAFF. The V call is TRBV6-5, the J call TRBJ1-1; no clear D gene. Trimming removed 2 bases from V and 1 base from J, with 5 bases in between. CDR1 is MNHEY and CDR2 is SVGAGI in the germline V gene. The CDR3 extends over 13 amino acids.

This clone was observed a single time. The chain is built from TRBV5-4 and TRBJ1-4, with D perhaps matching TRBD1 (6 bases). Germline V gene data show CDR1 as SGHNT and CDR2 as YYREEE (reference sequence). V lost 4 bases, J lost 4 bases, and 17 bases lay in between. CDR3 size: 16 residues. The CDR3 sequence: CASSQVGGGGNEKLFF. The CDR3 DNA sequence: TGTGCCAGCAGCCAGGTCGGGGGAGGGGGTAATGAAAAACTGTTTTTT.

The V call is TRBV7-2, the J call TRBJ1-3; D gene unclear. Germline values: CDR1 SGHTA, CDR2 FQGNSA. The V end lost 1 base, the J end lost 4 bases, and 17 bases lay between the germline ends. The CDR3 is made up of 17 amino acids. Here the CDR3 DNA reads TGTGCCAGCAGCTTAGTTCCACAGCCCGGATTCGGAAACACCATATATTTT. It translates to CASSLVPQPGFGNTIYF.

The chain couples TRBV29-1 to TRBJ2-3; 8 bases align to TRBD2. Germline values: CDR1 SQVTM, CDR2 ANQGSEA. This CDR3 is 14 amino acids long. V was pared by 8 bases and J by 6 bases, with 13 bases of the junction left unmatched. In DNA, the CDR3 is TGCAGCATTCTCCGGGGGGGGGCGGCTGATACGCAGTATTTT. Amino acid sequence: CSILRGGAADTQYF.

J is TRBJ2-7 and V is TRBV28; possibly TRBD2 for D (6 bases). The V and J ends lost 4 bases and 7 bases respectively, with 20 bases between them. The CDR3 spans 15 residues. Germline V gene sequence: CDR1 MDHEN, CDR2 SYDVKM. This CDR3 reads CASSSLGLGRGEQYF. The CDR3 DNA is TGTGCCAGCAGTTCCCTGGGACTTGGACGGGGGGAGCAGTACTTC.

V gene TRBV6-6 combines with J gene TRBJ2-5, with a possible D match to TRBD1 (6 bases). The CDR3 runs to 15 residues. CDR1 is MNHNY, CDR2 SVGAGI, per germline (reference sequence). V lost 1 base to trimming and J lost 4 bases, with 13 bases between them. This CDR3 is CASSYFPRGIETQYF. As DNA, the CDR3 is TGTGCCAGCAGTTACTTTCCCAGGGGTATAGAGACCCAGTACTTC.

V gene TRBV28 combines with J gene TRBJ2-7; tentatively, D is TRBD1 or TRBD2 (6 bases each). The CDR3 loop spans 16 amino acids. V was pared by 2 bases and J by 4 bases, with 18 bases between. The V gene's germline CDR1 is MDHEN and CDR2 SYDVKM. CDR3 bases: TGTGCCAGCAGTTTACCGAGGGGGAGGTACAATTACGAGCAGTACTTC. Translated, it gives CASSLPRGRYNYEQYF.

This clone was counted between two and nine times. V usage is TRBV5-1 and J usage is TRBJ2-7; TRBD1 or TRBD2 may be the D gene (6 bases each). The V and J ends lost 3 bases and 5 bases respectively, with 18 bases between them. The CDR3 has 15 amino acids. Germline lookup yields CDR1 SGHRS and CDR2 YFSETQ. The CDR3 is CASSWVSGAGNEQYF. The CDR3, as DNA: TGCGCCAGCAGCTGGGTGTCGGGGGCGGGGAACGAGCAGTACTTC.

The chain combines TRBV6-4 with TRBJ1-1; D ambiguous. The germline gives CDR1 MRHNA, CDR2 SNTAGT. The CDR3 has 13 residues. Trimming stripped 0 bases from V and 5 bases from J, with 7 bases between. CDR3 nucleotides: TGTGCCAGCAGTGACTCGTGGGGAACTGAAGCTTTCTTT. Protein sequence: CASSDSWGTEAFF.

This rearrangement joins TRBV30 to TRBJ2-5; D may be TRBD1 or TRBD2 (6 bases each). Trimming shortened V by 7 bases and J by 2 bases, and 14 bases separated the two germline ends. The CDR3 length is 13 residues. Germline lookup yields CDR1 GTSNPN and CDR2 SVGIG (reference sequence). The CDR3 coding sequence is TGTGCCTCAAGCCGAGGGGGGCAAGAGACCCAGTACTTC. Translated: CASSRGGQETQYF.

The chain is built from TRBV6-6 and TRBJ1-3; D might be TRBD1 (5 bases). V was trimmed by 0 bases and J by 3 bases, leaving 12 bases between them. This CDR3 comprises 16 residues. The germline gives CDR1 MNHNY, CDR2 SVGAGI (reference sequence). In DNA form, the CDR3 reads TGTGCCAGCAGTTACTCTACTACAGGAGTTGGAAACACCATATATTTT. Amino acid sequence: CASSYSTTGVGNTIYF.

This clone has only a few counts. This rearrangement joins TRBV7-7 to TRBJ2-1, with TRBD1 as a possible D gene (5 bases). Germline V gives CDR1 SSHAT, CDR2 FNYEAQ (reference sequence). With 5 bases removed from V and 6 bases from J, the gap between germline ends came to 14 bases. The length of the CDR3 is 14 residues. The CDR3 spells CASSPIGQGNEQFF. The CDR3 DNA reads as TGTGCCAGCAGCCCCATAGGCCAGGGCAATGAGCAGTTCTTC.